This TCR beta chain came from a study of T cell responses to AZD1222 COVID-19 vaccine. On this clone: Its target is not known.

TCRdb's table, derived via immunoSEQ multiplex PCR, lists solely in-frame clones and lacks some. The sample consists of approximately 170,000 clones, roughly 90% of them appearing once. V was cut by 7 bases and J by 2 bases, with 8 bases left in between. The CDR3 covers 12 residues. In germline, CDR1 is SEHNR, CDR2 FQNEAQ (reference sequence). Study-level results: Following two doses of AZD1222, Spike-specific TCR breadth and depth rose. Baseline antibody screening turned up just a handful of seropositive AZD1222 recipients. The reported proportion of spike-specific TCRs targeting unmutated variant regions was nearly half.

This material consisted of peripheral blood, taken on day 0 of AZD1222 vaccination. This chain joins TRBV7-9 and TRBJ1-1; no clear D. The receptor's source is an adult in good health. CDR3 in DNA: TGTGCCAGCAAGAGGGTAAACACTGAAGCTTTCTTT. As protein: CASKRVNTEAFF.